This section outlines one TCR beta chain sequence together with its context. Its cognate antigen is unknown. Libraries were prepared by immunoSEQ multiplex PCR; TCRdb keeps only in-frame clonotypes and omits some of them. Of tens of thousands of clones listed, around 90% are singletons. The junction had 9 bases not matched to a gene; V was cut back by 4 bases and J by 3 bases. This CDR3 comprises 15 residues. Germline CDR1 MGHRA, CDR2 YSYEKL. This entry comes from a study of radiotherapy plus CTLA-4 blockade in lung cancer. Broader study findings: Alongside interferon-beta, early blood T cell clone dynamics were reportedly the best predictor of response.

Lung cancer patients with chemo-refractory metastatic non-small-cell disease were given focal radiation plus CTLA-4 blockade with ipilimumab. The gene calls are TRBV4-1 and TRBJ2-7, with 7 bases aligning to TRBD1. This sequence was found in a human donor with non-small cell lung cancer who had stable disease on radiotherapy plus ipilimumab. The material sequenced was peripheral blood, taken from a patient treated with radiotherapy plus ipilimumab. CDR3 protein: CASSPTGSLNYEQYF. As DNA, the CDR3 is TGCGCCAGCAGCCCGACAGGGAGTCTCAACTACGAGCAGTACTTC.